The clone carrying this T cell receptor (beta chain) was picked up a small number of times. These data originate in a study of beta chain features in type 1 diabetes. Study overall: Examination of sorted cells across all samples involved over 85,000,000 cells.

Expressed TCRB transcripts were sequenced because the isolated RNA had all been reverse transcribed beforehand. The read count averaged about 3.57 million across naive, central memory and regulatory T cell samples. Clones were read by immunoSEQ multiplex PCR, and TCRdb kept only the in-frame ones, dropping some. The repertoire holds 350,000 to 450,000 clones, with approximately 15% as singletons. Germline CDR1 is MDHEN and CDR2 is SYDVKM. This CDR3 is 14 amino acids long. J gave up 3 bases and V 9 bases, and 10 bases lay outside the gene matches. The chain carries TRBV28 and TRBJ2-7, with TRBD2 identical over 8 bases. This receptor was obtained from a woman younger than 30 in good health. Sequencing input: naive CD4+ T cells from blood. This CDR3 reads CASWSLAGDYEQYF. In nucleotides, the CDR3 is TGTGCCAGTTGGTCCCTAGCGGGTGACTACGAGCAGTACTTC.